These 16 T cell receptor beta chains were all obtained from the same sample, sequenced in a study of blood T cell repertoires in COVID-19. Produced via immunoSEQ multiplex PCR; TCRdb's table is partial and in-frame only. The sample includes about 250,000 clones, approximately 79% seen only once; the top ten take roughly 4.9%. The sample taken for sequencing was peripheral blood. These receptors were taken from a woman aged 80 or over with active or convalescent COVID-19.

CDR3 in DNA: TGTGCCAGCAGCTTAGTCGTGAGTGAAGAGACCCAGTACTTC. Protein: CASSLVVSEETQYF. The rearrangement links TRBV7-2 to TRBJ2-5, with D uncertain. Germline CDR1 and CDR2: SGHTA and FQGNSA. V was trimmed by 1 base and J by 3 bases, leaving 9 bases between them. CDR3 size: 14 residues.

This clone appeared a single time. V is TRBV18 and J is TRBJ2-1; TRBD2 matches 13 bases. Trimming at V came to 5 bases and at J to 4 bases, leaving 8 bases not matched to a gene. Germline loops: CDR1 KGHSH, CDR2 LQKENI. The CDR3 spans 17 residues. For the CDR3, the DNA is TGTGCCAGCTCAGTGGGGACTAGCGGGATTTCTTACAATGAGCAGTTCTTC. Its translation is CASSVGTSGISYNEQFF. Combining the CDR3 with reference TRBV18 and TRBJ2-1 gives the whole variable domain NAGVMQNPRHLVRRRGQEARLRCSPMKGHSHVYWYRQLPEEGLKFMVYLQKENIIDESGMPKERFSAEFPKEGPSILRIQQVVRGDSAAYFCASSVGTSGISYNEQFFGPGTRLTVL.

This chain uses TRBV28 with TRBJ1-2; TRBD1 matches at 9 bases. CDR3 length: 15 residues. Trimming cost V 6 bases and J 5 bases; bases outside gene matches: 10. Germline lookup yields CDR1 MDHEN and CDR2 SYDVKM. Written as DNA, the CDR3 is TGTGCCAGCAGAAATCCTCCGGGACAGGGATATGGCTACACCTTC. It encodes CASRNPPGQGYGYTF.

In this sample, this clone turned up a few times. This rearrangement joins TRBV23-1 to TRBJ2-5; 9 nucleotides align to TRBD1. TRBV23-1 falls under the ORF class, with uncertain function. V gave up 8 bases and J gave up 5 bases; unmatched junction bases: 9. The CDR3 runs to 14 residues. CDR3 sequence reads: CASSRDREFETQYF. Here the CDR3 DNA reads TGCGCCAGCTCCCGGGACAGGGAGTTTGAGACCCAGTACTTC.

This sequence joins TRBV5-1 and TRBJ2-5; possible D gene TRBD2, 6 bases. In germline, CDR1 is SGHRS, CDR2 YFSETQ. The CDR3 is 15 amino acids. V lost 4 bases, J lost 2 bases, and 15 bases lay in between. For the CDR3, the DNA is TGCGCCAGCAGCCCTCCGGGACTTGATCAAGAGACCCAGTACTTC. Its translation: CASSPPGLDQETQYF. Full variable domain (missing parts from reference TRBV5-1 and TRBJ2-5): KAGVTQTPRYLIKTRGQQVTLSCSPISGHRSVSWYQQTPGQGLQFLFEYFSETQRNKGNFPGRFSGRQFSNSRSEMNVSTLELGDSALYLCASSPPGLDQETQYFGPGTRLLVL.

This chain connects TRBV6-6 to TRBJ1-2, with TRBD1 matching 7 bases. Germline V gene data show CDR1 as MNHNY and CDR2 as SVGAGI (reference sequence). The length of the CDR3 is 15 residues. Trimming took 2 bases from V and 6 from J; bases not matched to a gene: 9. The CDR3 region has the DNA TGTGCCAGCAGTTACCAAGGGACAGAGGTTGATGGCTACACCTTC. Translation gives CASSYQGTEVDGYTF.

The J gene is TRBJ2-3, the V gene TRBV24-1; 7 bases match TRBD1. The CDR3 is 15 amino acids. From germline, CDR1 is KGHDR and CDR2 SFDVKD. J gave up 0 bases and V 7 bases, and 6 bases lay outside the gene matches. CDR3 residues: CATSRDSSSTDTQYF. The CDR3 nucleotides read TGTGCCACCAGCCGGGACAGCTCTAGCACAGATACGCAGTATTTT.

V gene TRBV10-1 combines with J gene TRBJ1-1; possible D gene TRBD1, 6 bases. Germline CDR1 WNHNN, CDR2 SYGVQD (reference sequence). V was pared by 9 bases and J by 4 bases, with 15 bases between. This CDR3 is built from 13 residues. CDR3 nucleotide sequence: TGCGCCAGGCCCACAGGGAAGTCCACTGAAGCTTTCTTT. Translated: CARPTGKSTEAFF.

This sequence joins TRBV19 and TRBJ2-2, with 7 bases lining up with TRBD1. Germline-derived CDR1 and CDR2 are LNHDA and SQIVND (reference sequence). This CDR3 region has 15 residues. The ends lost 6 bases at V and 4 bases at J; junction bases unmatched: 8. CDR3 nucleotides: TGTGCCAGTAGAGGGGGCACAGGGGTCACCGGGGAGCTGTTTTTT. Protein sequence: CASRGGTGVTGELFF.

The V call is TRBV11-2, the J call TRBJ2-5, with a possible D match to TRBD1 (6 bases). This CDR3 is 13 amino acids long. V shed 5 bases and J shed 1 base, with 8 bases lying between them. Looked up from germline, CDR1 is SGHAT and CDR2 is FQNNGV. The CDR3 loop is CASSQGTQETQYF. In DNA form, the CDR3 reads TGTGCCAGCAGCCAGGGGACCCAAGAGACCCAGTACTTC. The full variable domain, rest sourced from reference TRBV11-2 and TRBJ2-5, is EAGVAQSPRYKIIEKRQSVAFWCNPISGHATLYWYQQILGQGPKLLIQFQNNGVVDDSQLPKDRFSAERLKGVDSTLKIQPAKLEDSAVYLCASSQGTQETQYFGPGTRLLVL.

The J gene is TRBJ2-3, the V gene TRBV5-1; TRBD2 aligns across 7 bases. Germline CDR1 is SGHRS and CDR2 is YFSETQ. The V gene end was trimmed by 1 base and the J gene end by 6 bases; junction bases not matched to a gene: 14. The CDR3 is 17 amino acids. The chain's CDR3 is CASSLSGGGSLGDTQYF. The CDR3 bases are TGCGCCAGCAGCTTGTCAGGTGGCGGGAGTCTAGGGGATACGCAGTATTTT.

J is TRBJ1-6 and V is TRBV2; D is ambiguous. The CDR3 is 13 residues long. CDR1 and CDR2 from the germline V gene are SNHLY and FYNNEI. V lost 7 bases and J lost 6, with 10 bases in between. CDR3 DNA: TGTGCCAGCAAGTCCAGTTTTAATTCACCCCTCCACTTT. Its translation is CASKSSFNSPLHF.

The chain joins TRBV9 to TRBJ1-2; 9 nucleotides line up with TRBD1. The germline V gene has CDR1 SGDLS and CDR2 YYNGEE. The CDR3 covers 15 residues. V shed 1 base, J shed 7 bases, and the junction held 8 bases outside the gene matches. The CDR3 reads CASSVSDGTGFGYTF. For the CDR3, the DNA is TGTGCCAGCAGCGTATCCGACGGGACAGGGTTTGGCTACACCTTC.

V is TRBV6-4 and J is TRBJ1-1, with D maybe TRBD1 (5 bases). This CDR3 has 13 residues. Germline-derived CDR1 and CDR2 are MRHNA and SNTAGT. V was cut by 3 bases and J by 3 bases, with 8 bases left in between. CDR3 sequence reads: CASSEGRDTEAFF. CDR3 in DNA: TGTGCCAGCAGTGAGGGCAGGGACACTGAAGCTTTCTTT.

This sequence joins TRBV18 and TRBJ2-5, with 10 bases that match TRBD1. Per germline, CDR1 KGHSH and CDR2 LQKENI. Unmatched junction bases numbered 6, after V lost 3 bases and J lost 5 bases. This CDR3 has 15 residues. CDR3: CASSPIRDRGETQYF. The CDR3 nucleotides are TGTGCCAGCTCACCCATCCGGGACAGGGGCGAGACCCAGTACTTC. Together with reference TRBV18 and TRBJ2-5, the CDR3 gives the full variable domain: NAGVMQNPRHLVRRRGQEARLRCSPMKGHSHVYWYRQLPEEGLKFMVYLQKENIIDESGMPKERFSAEFPKEGPSILRIQQVVRGDSAAYFCASSPIRDRGETQYFGPGTRLLVL.

This chain's CDR3 is CASSVAGLPTGELFF. The CDR3, as DNA: TGTGCCAGCAGCGTAGCTGGACTTCCTACCGGGGAGCTGTTTTTT. The chain recombines TRBV9 with TRBJ2-2, with TRBD2 as a possible D gene (5 bases). V was shortened by 0 bases and J by 5 bases, with 11 bases between the two germline ends. This CDR3 is 15 amino acids long. Germline assignment: CDR1 SGDLS and CDR2 YYNGEE.